The 15 T cell receptor beta chains listed next were all sequenced from one sample in a study of blood T cell repertoires in COVID-19. The protocol was immunoSEQ multiplex PCR, while the TCRdb copy is restricted to in-frame clones and leaves out a portion. The data hold roughly 200,000 clones, with 80% to 90% observed a single time. Sequenced material: peripheral blood. These receptors were obtained from a man in his forties with active or convalescent COVID-19.

Turning to this clone: One end of the junction does not line up with germline, which may come from a read error. This sequence joins TRBV7-7 and TRBJ2-7, with 9 nucleotides matching TRBD1. This CDR3 has 15 amino acids. Germline V gene lookup returns CDR1 SSHAT and CDR2 FNYEAQ (reference sequence). As DNA, the CDR3 is TGTGCTAGCAGCCCGCCGGGACAGGGTATCCACGAGCAGTACTTC. It encodes CASSPPGQGIHEQYF.

This rearrangement joins TRBV6-1 to TRBJ1-2; no reliable D call. Germline V lookup: CDR1 MNHNS, CDR2 SASEGT. Trimming took 0 bases from V and 0 from J, leaving 8 bases between them. The CDR3 runs 15 residues. CDR3: CASSEALTTNYGYTF. For the CDR3, the DNA is TGTGCCAGCAGTGAAGCACTCACTACTAACTATGGCTACACCTTC.

This clone was found a few times. The rearrangement joins TRBV5-6 to TRBJ1-2; D ambiguous. Germline values: CDR1 SGHDT, CDR2 YYEEEE. Trimming left V 4 bases short and J 5 bases short, with 15 bases between. This CDR3 is built from 14 residues. The CDR3 DNA follows: TGTGCCAGCAGCACACTTAACAGAGATTATGGCTACACCTTC. Residues: CASSTLNRDYGYTF. Full variable domain (remainder filled in from reference TRBV5-6 and TRBJ1-2): DAGVTQSPTHLIKTRGQQVTLRCSPKSGHDTVSWYQQALGQGPQFIFQYYEEEERQRGNFPDRFSGHQFPNYSSELNVNALLLGDSALYLCASSTLNRDYGYTFGSGTRLTVV.

The gene calls are TRBV11-2 and TRBJ1-4; 7 bases fit TRBD1. V lost 5 bases to trimming and J lost 8 bases; unmatched junction nucleotides: 11. The CDR3 has 15 amino acids. The germline V gene has CDR1 SGHAT and CDR2 FQNNGV. The CDR3 reads CASSPRDSRTEKLFF. As DNA, the CDR3 is TGTGCCAGCAGCCCTCGGGACAGCAGGACCGAAAAACTGTTTTTT.

The rearrangement links TRBV7-9 to TRBJ2-2, with 9 bases lining up with TRBD2. This CDR3 has 15 residues. Germline-derived CDR1 and CDR2 are SEHNR and FQNEAQ (reference sequence). J lost 6 bases, V lost 5 bases, and 7 bases had no gene match. The CDR3 spells CASSRGSSGAGELFF. As DNA, the CDR3 is TGTGCCAGCAGCCGTGGGTCTAGCGGGGCCGGGGAGCTGTTTTTT.

This clone was recorded only once. The chain carries TRBV27 and TRBJ1-1, with a weak D call TRBD1 (5 bases). The CDR3 is 12 amino acids. Trimming took 8 bases from V and 4 from J, leaving 11 bases between them. CDR1 is MNHEY and CDR2 is SMNVEV in the germline V gene (reference sequence). The CDR3 DNA reads as TGTGCCAGCGGTGGGGCAGGCACTGAAGCTTTCTTT. This gives the protein CASGGAGTEAFF.

This chain joins TRBV30 and TRBJ1-6; 8 nucleotides line up with TRBD1. Germline V gene lookup returns CDR1 GTSNPN and CDR2 SVGIG (reference sequence). J was trimmed by 4 bases and V by 8 bases; bases with no gene match: 4. The CDR3 contains 13 residues. CDR3: CAGGTGYNSPLHF. CDR3 coding DNA: TGTGCCGGGGGGACAGGATATAATTCACCCCTCCACTTT.

This clone was counted only a few times. V and J are TRBV18 and TRBJ1-1; 9 nucleotides match TRBD1. Losses at the gene ends were 4 bases for V and 4 bases for J; bases not matched to a gene: 10. The length of the CDR3 is 16 residues. The germline V gene has CDR1 KGHSH and CDR2 LQKENI. DNA for the CDR3: TGTGCCAGCTCACGAAGCTCCACAGGGGGCGGCACTGAAGCTTTCTTT. Translation: CASSRSSTGGGTEAFF.

The rearrangement joins TRBV27 to TRBJ1-4; 9 bases are shared with TRBD1. The CDR3 runs to 16 residues. Trimming took 6 bases from V and 8 from J; bases not matched to a gene: 13. Germline V lookup: CDR1 MNHEY, CDR2 SMNVEV (reference sequence). Here the CDR3 DNA reads TGTGCCAGCAGCGTGGGGACAGGGAGGGGTGGGGAAAAACTGTTTTTT. This translates into CASSVGTGRGGEKLFF.

The V call is TRBV3-1 (or the pseudogene TRBV3-2), the J call TRBJ2-1; 9 nucleotides line up with TRBD2. V lost 3 bases to trimming and J lost 0 bases; unmatched junction nucleotides: 9. Germline values: CDR1 LGHDT, CDR2 YNNKEL (reference sequence). The CDR3 runs to 18 residues. CDR3 region: CASSHLLTSGVSYNEQFF. In DNA, the CDR3 is TGTGCCAGCAGCCATCTCCTGACTAGCGGAGTCTCCTACAATGAGCAGTTCTTC.

The rearrangement joins TRBV9 to TRBJ2-1; 9 bases agree with TRBD1. CDR1 is SGDLS and CDR2 is YYNGEE in the germline V gene. With V trimmed by 4 bases and J by 1 base, 6 bases remained unmatched. This CDR3 has 16 residues. CDR3 region: CASSPYGQGSYNEQFF. CDR3 in DNA: TGTGCCAGCAGCCCTTATGGACAGGGGTCCTACAATGAGCAGTTCTTC.

V usage is TRBV7-2 and J usage is TRBJ1-1; 10 bases agree with TRBD1. The trim removed 5 bases at V and 5 bases at J, leaving 5 bases unmatched. Germline V gene lookup returns CDR1 SGHTA and CDR2 FQGNSA. This CDR3 region has 14 residues. The CDR3 coding sequence is TGTGCCAGCAGCCGGGACAGGGGCGAAACTGAAGCTTTCTTT. It encodes CASSRDRGETEAFF.

The chain is built from TRBV5-6 and TRBJ2-7; 10 bases map to TRBD2. V lost 3 bases and J lost 3; bases outside the gene matches: 6. CDR1 is SGHDT, CDR2 YYEEEE, per germline. This CDR3 spans 15 amino acids. CDR3 coding DNA: TGTGCCAGCAGCTCGATCCGGACTAGCGGCTACGAGCAGTACTTC. Protein product: CASSSIRTSGYEQYF.

The J gene is TRBJ2-1, the V gene TRBV12-5; D may be TRBD1 (6 bases). This CDR3 has 13 residues. CDR1 and CDR2 (germline): LGHNT, FRNRAP. V was clipped by 0 bases and J by 12 bases, with 12 bases between them. The CDR3 region has the DNA TGTGCTAGTGGTTTGGTGGGGCAGGGGAGGCAGTTCTTC. This codes for CASGLVGQGRQFF.

The chain links TRBV18 to TRBJ2-1; TRBD1 might be the D (6 bases). There are 14 residues in the CDR3. The V end was cut by 6 bases, the J end by 5 bases, with 14 bases between. Per the germline V gene, CDR1 is KGHSH and CDR2 is LQKENI. The CDR3 is CASSSPGQDNEQFF. In DNA, the CDR3 is TGTGCCAGCTCGTCCCCGGGACAAGACAATGAGCAGTTCTTC.